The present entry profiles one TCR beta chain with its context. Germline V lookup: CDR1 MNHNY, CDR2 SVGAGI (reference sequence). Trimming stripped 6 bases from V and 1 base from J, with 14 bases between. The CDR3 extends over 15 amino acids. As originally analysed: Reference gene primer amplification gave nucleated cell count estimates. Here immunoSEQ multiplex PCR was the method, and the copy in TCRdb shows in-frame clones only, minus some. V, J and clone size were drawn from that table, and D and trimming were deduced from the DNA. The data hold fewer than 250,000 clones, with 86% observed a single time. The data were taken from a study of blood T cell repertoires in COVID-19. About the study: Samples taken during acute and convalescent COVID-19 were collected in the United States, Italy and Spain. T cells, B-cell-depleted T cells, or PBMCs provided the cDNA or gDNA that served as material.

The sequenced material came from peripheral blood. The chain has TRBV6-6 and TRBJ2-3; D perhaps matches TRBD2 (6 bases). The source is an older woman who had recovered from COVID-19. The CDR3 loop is CASSRPGGGTDTQYF. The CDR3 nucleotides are TGTGCCAGCAGCCGACCCGGGGGAGGCACAGATACGCAGTATTTT.